The 25 T cell receptor beta chains in this list originate from one sample, sequenced in a study of blood T cell repertoires in COVID-19. Sequenced by immunoSEQ multiplex PCR; TCRdb stores in-frame clones only, minus some. The sample carries nearly 90,000 clones, about 92% recorded once. Material for sequencing was peripheral blood. The receptors come from a man younger than 35 with COVID-19, enrolled during active disease.

The V and J genes are TRBV4-1 and TRBJ2-7; 10 nucleotides align to TRBD2. V shed 1 base, J shed 6 bases, and the junction held 9 bases outside the gene matches. Per the germline V gene, CDR1 is MGHRA and CDR2 is YSYEKL. The CDR3 totals 16 residues. CDR3 region: CASSQVLLAGGSEQYF. CDR3 bases: TGCGCCAGCAGCCAAGTACTGTTAGCGGGAGGTTCCGAGCAGTACTTC.

The chain carries TRBV6-5 and TRBJ2-7; 7 nucleotides match TRBD2. Trimming took 2 bases from V and 0 from J; bases not matched to a gene: 1. The CDR3 length is 14 residues. CDR1 is MNHEY, CDR2 SVGAGI, per germline. CDR3 protein: CASSYQRDSYEQYF. The CDR3 DNA reads as TGTGCCAGCAGTTACCAGCGGGACTCCTACGAGCAGTACTTC.

The rearrangement uses TRBV7-2 and TRBJ1-3; a weak D match, TRBD1 (6 bases). The CDR3 totals 17 residues. Between the trimmed V and J ends, which lost 2 bases and 1 base, there was a span of 15 bases. In germline, CDR1 is SGHTA, CDR2 FQGNSA. For the CDR3, the DNA is TGTGCCAGCAGCTTATCCGCGATCAGGGGATCTGGAAACACCATATATTTT. Its protein product is CASSLSAIRGSGNTIYF.

The chain employs TRBV19 and TRBJ2-5; D gene uncertain. This CDR3 has 12 residues. Germline V gene lookup returns CDR1 LNHDA and CDR2 SQIVND (reference sequence). V was cut by 1 base and J by 4 bases, with 4 bases left in between. In nucleotides, the CDR3 is TGTGCCAGTAGTATAGCGGGAGAGACCCAGTACTTC. This codes for CASSIAGETQYF.

This clone was observed a single time. This sequence joins TRBV5-6 and TRBJ2-5; TRBD1 matches 8 bases. The CDR3 extends over 13 amino acids. Germline V lookup: CDR1 SGHDT, CDR2 YYEEEE. With V trimmed by 5 bases and J by 2 bases, 2 bases remained unmatched. The CDR3 reads CASRRTGQETQYF. The DNA of the CDR3 is TGTGCCAGCAGGAGGACAGGGCAAGAGACCCAGTACTTC.

The chain links TRBV4-1 to TRBJ1-3; D might be TRBD1 (6 bases). The CDR3 extends over 15 amino acids. CDR1 MGHRA and CDR2 YSYEKL come from the germline V gene. The ends were cut back, 2 bases at V and 0 bases at J, with 8 bases in the middle. The CDR3: CASSQPDSSGNTIYF. DNA for the CDR3: TGCGCCAGCAGCCAACCGGACAGCTCTGGAAACACCATATATTTT.

The sample holds a few counts of this clone. The chain couples TRBV7-8 to TRBJ1-6, with 9 bases lining up with TRBD1. In germline, CDR1 is SGHVS, CDR2 FQNEAQ. The V gene end was trimmed by 5 bases and the J gene end by 7 bases; junction bases not matched to a gene: 3. The CDR3 is made up of 14 amino acids. CDR3 amino acids: CASSLDRGNSPLHF. CDR3 nucleotides: TGTGCCAGCAGCCTAGACAGGGGGAATTCACCCCTCCACTTT.

The V gene is TRBV10-2, the J gene TRBJ2-1; D is possibly TRBD1 (6 bases). This CDR3 contains 15 residues. Germline CDR1 and CDR2: WSHSY and SAAADI. V was pared by 3 bases and J by 2 bases, with 11 bases between. The CDR3 coding sequence is TGCGCCAGCAGTGATACAGGGACCACCTACAATGAGCAGTTCTTC. This sequence encodes CASSDTGTTYNEQFF.

V gene TRBV7-2 combines with J gene TRBJ2-2, with TRBD2 matching over 10 bases. The CDR3 length is 15 residues. The trim removed 3 bases at V and 7 bases at J, leaving 5 bases unmatched. Germline V gene data show CDR1 as SGHTA and CDR2 as FQGNSA. The CDR3 sequence: CASSLALAGDGELFF. DNA of the CDR3: TGTGCCAGCAGCTTGGCGCTAGCGGGGGACGGGGAGCTGTTTTTT.

CDR3 amino acids: CASSFLRRGYNEQFF. The CDR3 region has the DNA TGTGCCAGCAGTTTTCTGCGGCGGGGGTACAATGAGCAGTTCTTC. The rearrangement joins TRBV27 to TRBJ2-1, with 7 bases fitting TRBD2. Germline V gene sequence: CDR1 MNHEY, CDR2 SMNVEV (reference sequence). The CDR3 extends over 15 amino acids. Losses at the gene ends were 3 bases for V and 4 bases for J; bases not matched to a gene: 6.

The chain is built from TRBV30 and TRBJ2-7; 7 nucleotides align to TRBD1. Germline V CDR1 and CDR2: GTSNPN, SVGIG (reference sequence). V dropped 3 bases and J dropped 2; count of bases not matched to a gene: 7. The CDR3 is 14 amino acids. The CDR3 region is CAWSLRGLPYEQYF. The CDR3 nucleotides are TGTGCCTGGAGCTTAAGGGGGCTCCCCTACGAGCAGTACTTC.

V usage is TRBV7-2 and J usage is TRBJ1-1; no definite D call. Germline V gives CDR1 SGHTA, CDR2 FQGNSA. Trimming removed 1 base from V and 1 base from J, with 7 bases in between. The CDR3 extends over 14 amino acids. CDR3 region: CASSLETRNTEAFF. CDR3 sequence (DNA): TGTGCCAGCAGCTTAGAGACAAGGAACACTGAAGCTTTCTTT. Full variable domain (missing parts from reference TRBV7-2 and TRBJ1-1): GAGVSQSPSNKVTEKGKDVELRCDPISGHTALYWYRQSLGQGLEFLIYFQGNSAPDKSGLPSDRFSAERTGGSVSTLTIQRTQQEDSAVYLCASSLETRNTEAFFGQGTRLTVV.

The chain couples TRBV27 to TRBJ2-3; 7 bases are shared with TRBD2. The CDR3 length is 16 residues. Germline loops: CDR1 MNHEY, CDR2 SMNVEV (reference sequence). V lost 6 bases to trimming and J lost 3 bases; unmatched junction nucleotides: 12. CDR3 protein: CASSQPRGVGTDTQYF. Written as DNA, the CDR3 is TGTGCCAGCAGCCAGCCCCGGGGGGTTGGGACAGATACGCAGTATTTT.

The chain employs TRBV28 and TRBJ2-7; TRBD1 agrees at 9 bases. Trimming at V came to 5 bases and at J to 4 bases, leaving 9 bases not matched to a gene. The germline V gene has CDR1 MDHEN and CDR2 SYDVKM. This CDR3 spans 15 amino acids. The CDR3 DNA reads as TGTGCCAGCAGTCGTAGGGGACAGGGTAGGTACGAGCAGTACTTC. This gives the protein CASSRRGQGRYEQYF.

This chain joins TRBV28 and TRBJ1-4; TRBD1 might be the D (5 bases). The CDR3 runs 15 residues. Germline V lookup: CDR1 MDHEN, CDR2 SYDVKM. V was pared by 1 base and J by 4 bases, with 10 bases between. CDR3 bases: TGTGCCAGCAGTTTATTGGGGGGTTTTAATGAAAAACTGTTTTTT. It yields the protein CASSLLGGFNEKLFF. The whole variable domain, remainder taken from reference TRBV28 and TRBJ1-4, is DVKVTQSSRYLVKRTGEKVFLECVQDMDHENMFWYRQDPGLGLRLIYFSYDVKMKEKGDIPEGYSVSREKKERFSLILESASTNQTSMYLCASSLLGGFNEKLFFGSGTQLSVL.

J is TRBJ1-2 and V is TRBV9; D unclear. The CDR3 is made up of 15 amino acids. Germline V gene sequence: CDR1 SGDLS, CDR2 YYNGEE. With 0 bases removed from V and 8 bases from J, the gap between germline ends came to 17 bases. The CDR3 DNA is TGTGCCAGCAGCGTAGCCGTGTCGGGAGTGGAAGGCTACACCTTC. This gives the protein CASSVAVSGVEGYTF.

The chain is built from TRBV27 and TRBJ2-3; 10 bases map to TRBD2. Germline lookup yields CDR1 MNHEY and CDR2 SMNVEV (reference sequence). V shed 6 bases, J shed 1 base, and the junction held 1 base outside the gene matches. CDR3 length: 14 amino acids. The CDR3 is CASRGLAGTDTQYF. The CDR3 nucleotides are TGTGCCAGCAGAGGACTAGCGGGCACAGATACGCAGTATTTT.

This clone was seen just once. The chain uses TRBV6-5 and TRBJ2-7; 7 bases line up with TRBD1. Germline V gene data show CDR1 as MNHEY and CDR2 as SVGAGI. The CDR3 is 15 amino acids. V shed 5 bases, J shed 4 bases, and the junction held 11 bases outside the gene matches. Here the CDR3 reads CASSRDSKGTYEQYF. The CDR3 region has the DNA TGTGCCAGCAGTCGGGACAGTAAGGGCACGTACGAGCAGTACTTC.

The V and J genes are TRBV5-1 and TRBJ1-2, with 8 bases aligning to TRBD1. This CDR3 contains 12 residues. Looked up from germline, CDR1 is SGHRS and CDR2 is YFSETQ. V trimming: 8 bases; J trimming: 2 bases; junction bases outside the gene matches: 2. CDR3 region: CASRTGNYGYTF. The CDR3 region has the DNA TGCGCCAGTAGGACAGGGAACTATGGCTACACCTTC. Full variable domain (remainder filled in from reference TRBV5-1 and TRBJ1-2): KAGVTQTPRYLIKTRGQQVTLSCSPISGHRSVSWYQQTPGQGLQFLFEYFSETQRNKGNFPGRFSGRQFSNSRSEMNVSTLELGDSALYLCASRTGNYGYTFGSGTRLTVV.

V gene TRBV14 combines with J gene TRBJ2-1; D call uncertain. Germline V gives CDR1 SGHDN, CDR2 FVKESK. Trimming removed 3 bases at V and 0 bases at J, with 18 bases between. The CDR3 extends over 18 amino acids. The CDR3: CASSHNPLERSSYNEQFF. The CDR3 coding sequence is TGTGCCAGCAGCCATAACCCTTTGGAAAGGAGCTCCTACAATGAGCAGTTCTTC.

V gene TRBV7-9 combines with J gene TRBJ1-2; weak D call: TRBD1 (6 bases). V lost 2 bases to trimming and J lost 3 bases, with 16 bases between them. Germline-derived CDR1 and CDR2 are SEHNR and FQNEAQ (reference sequence). This CDR3 contains 16 residues. The CDR3 protein is CASSLPRGRGHYGYTF. As DNA, the CDR3 is TGTGCCAGCAGCTTACCCAGGGGCAGGGGACACTATGGCTACACCTTC.

The chain carries TRBV3-1 (or the pseudogene TRBV3-2) and TRBJ2-3; D possibly corresponds to TRBD2 (6 bases). This CDR3 region has 16 residues. V was shortened by 4 bases and J by 1 base, with 15 bases between the two germline ends. The V gene's germline CDR1 is LGHDT and CDR2 YNNKEL (reference sequence). CDR3 residues: CASSPSGGTGTDTQYF. The DNA for the CDR3 is TGTGCCAGCAGCCCGTCCGGGGGAACCGGCACAGATACGCAGTATTTT.

The chain links TRBV28 to TRBJ2-7; 14 nucleotides align to TRBD2. This CDR3 is 15 amino acids long. The ends lost 8 bases at V and 3 bases at J; junction bases unmatched: 6. Germline V lookup: CDR1 MDHEN, CDR2 SYDVKM. CDR3 in DNA: TGTGCCAGCGGGGGGACTAGCGGGAGTGTCTACGAGCAGTACTTC. Amino acid sequence: CASGGTSGSVYEQYF.

This clone was recorded a few times. The rearrangement uses TRBV4-1 and TRBJ2-7; 12 nucleotides agree with TRBD2. The germline CDR1 and CDR2 sequences are MGHRA and YSYEKL. The CDR3 sequence is 17 residues long. The V gene end was trimmed by 4 bases and the J gene end by 4 bases; junction bases not matched to a gene: 11. The CDR3 region is CASSLRASGRETYEQYF. Written as DNA, the CDR3 is TGCGCCAGCAGCCTCCGGGCTAGCGGGAGGGAGACATACGAGCAGTACTTC.

This clone showed up just once. The rearrangement uses TRBV29-1 and TRBJ1-3; 7 bases match TRBD1. CDR1 and CDR2 from the germline V gene are SQVTM and ANQGSEA. The CDR3 is made up of 15 amino acids. With 4 bases clipped from V and 0 bases from J, the junction kept 6 bases outside the gene matches. The CDR3 DNA sequence: TGCAGCGTTGCGGACAGGTCCCGCTCTGGAAACACCATATATTTT. Its translation: CSVADRSRSGNTIYF.